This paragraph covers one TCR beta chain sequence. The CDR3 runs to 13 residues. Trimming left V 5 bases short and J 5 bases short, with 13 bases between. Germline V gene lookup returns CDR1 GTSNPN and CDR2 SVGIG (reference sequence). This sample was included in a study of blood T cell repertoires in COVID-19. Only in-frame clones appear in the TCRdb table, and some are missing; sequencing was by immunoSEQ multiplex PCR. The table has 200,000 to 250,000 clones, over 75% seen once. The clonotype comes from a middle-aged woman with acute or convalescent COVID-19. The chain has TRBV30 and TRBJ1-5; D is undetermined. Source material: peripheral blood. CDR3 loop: CAWSSRGYQPQHF. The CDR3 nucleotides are TGTGCCTGGTCCTCACGGGGTTATCAGCCCCAGCATTTT.